This T cell receptor (beta chain) was captured by sequencing in a study of blood T cell repertoires in COVID-19. TCRdb's copy holds only in-frame clones and misses some; the assay was immunoSEQ multiplex PCR. The sample holds 90,000 or so clones, approximately 88% seen once. The specimen was peripheral blood. This sequence was found in a woman in her sixties or seventies with COVID-19, enrolled during active disease.

The CDR3 DNA is TGTGCCAGCAGTTTCCAGGGTTCTGGGGCCAACGTCCTGACTTTC. Amino acids: CASSFQGSGANVLTF. This chain uses TRBV6-2 or TRBV6-3 with TRBJ2-6; possibly TRBD1 for D (5 bases). Germline assignment: CDR1 MNHEY and CDR2 SVGEGT. V was clipped by 4 bases and J by 1 base, with 8 bases between them. The CDR3 runs 15 residues.